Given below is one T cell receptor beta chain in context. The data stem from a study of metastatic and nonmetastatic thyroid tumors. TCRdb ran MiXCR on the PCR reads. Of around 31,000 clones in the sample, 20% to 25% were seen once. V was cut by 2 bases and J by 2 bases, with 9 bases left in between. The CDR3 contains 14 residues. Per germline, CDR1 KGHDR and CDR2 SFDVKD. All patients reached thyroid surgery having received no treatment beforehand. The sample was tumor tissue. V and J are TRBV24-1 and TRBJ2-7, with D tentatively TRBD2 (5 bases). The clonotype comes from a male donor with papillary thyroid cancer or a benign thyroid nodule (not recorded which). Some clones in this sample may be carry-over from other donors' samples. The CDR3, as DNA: TGTGCCACCAGTGATTCTGGACTCCCCTACGAGCAGTACTTC. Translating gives CATSDSGLPYEQYF.